A single sample gave rise to the 23 T cell receptor beta chains below, sequenced in a study of shared clonotypes between healthy human individuals. TCRdb's copy holds only in-frame clones and misses some; the assay was immunoSEQ multiplex PCR. The sample includes around 940,000 clones, around three quarters of them seen just once. Sequencing was performed on memory CD4+ T cells sorted from blood. The sample's subset: CD45RA-negative fraction. The receptors here all came from a man aged 18 to 29 in good health.

Only a few counts were recorded for this clone. The rearrangement links TRBV29-1 to TRBJ1-6; D is unclear. In germline, CDR1 is SQVTM, CDR2 ANQGSEA. The CDR3 sequence is 14 residues long. V lost 4 bases, J lost 2 bases, and 9 bases lay in between. The CDR3: CSVADGPYNSPLHF. The CDR3 region has the DNA TGCAGCGTTGCTGACGGGCCCTATAATTCACCCCTCCACTTT. Complete variable domain (other parts from reference TRBV29-1 and TRBJ1-6): SAVISQKPSRDICQRGTSLTIQCQVDSQVTMMFWYRQQPGQSLTLIATANQGSEATYESGFVIDKFPISRPNLTFSTLTVSNMSPEDSSIYLCSVADGPYNSPLHFGNGTRLTVT.

The chain has TRBV19 and TRBJ2-7; possibly TRBD1 for D (6 bases). Germline V lookup: CDR1 LNHDA, CDR2 SQIVND (reference sequence). This CDR3 contains 13 residues. Trimming removed 3 bases at V and 5 bases at J, with 11 bases between. The CDR3 DNA reads TGTGCCAGTAGTATTGTTCAGGGGAACGAGCAGTACTTC. Encoded protein: CASSIVQGNEQYF.

The chain combines TRBV6-1 with TRBJ2-5, with D possibly being TRBD2 (5 bases). V lost 8 bases, J lost 4 bases, and 14 bases lay in between. Germline CDR1 is MNHNS and CDR2 is SASEGT. This CDR3 spans 13 amino acids. Here the CDR3 DNA reads TGTGCCAGCTCGGGCGGAGAGGGAGAGACCCAGTACTTC. It encodes CASSGGEGETQYF.

For this clone: Other nucleotide sequences from this sample produce the same CDR3. The chain uses TRBV5-4 and TRBJ1-2; D call uncertain. Trimming took 4 bases from V and 2 from J, leaving 9 bases between them. The germline CDR1 and CDR2 sequences are SGHNT and YYREEE (reference sequence). This CDR3 comprises 13 residues. The CDR3 DNA reads as TGTGCCAGCAGCCCGGACGCAAACTATGGCTACACCTTC. This codes for CASSPDANYGYTF. Variable domain in full (rest from reference TRBV5-4 and TRBJ1-2): ETGVTQSPTHLIKTRGQQVTLRCSSQSGHNTVSWYQQALGQGPQFIFQYYREEENGRGNFPPRFSGLQFPNYSSELNVNALELDDSALYLCASSPDANYGYTFGSGTRLTVV.

The chain links TRBV7-2 to TRBJ2-5; 7 bases line up with TRBD2. Per the germline V gene, CDR1 is SGHTA and CDR2 is FQGNSA. V was clipped by 5 bases and J by 5 bases; unmatched bases: 14. CDR3 size: 16 residues. DNA of the CDR3: TGTGCCAGCAGCCCATGGGCCACTAGCGTGGCGGAGACCCAGTACTTC. The encoded protein is CASSPWATSVAETQYF.

The chain uses TRBV10-3 and TRBJ2-7; D perhaps matches TRBD1 (6 bases). V lost 3 bases and J lost 3, with 15 bases in between. Germline lookup yields CDR1 ENHRY and CDR2 SYGVKD. CDR3 length equals 15 residues. CDR3 protein: CAISEGQTGRYEQYF. The CDR3 DNA reads as TGTGCCATCAGTGAAGGACAGACGGGCCGCTACGAGCAGTACTTC.

At least ten counts were recorded for this clone. This rearrangement joins TRBV30 to TRBJ2-1, with D perhaps TRBD1 (6 bases). From germline, CDR1 is GTSNPN and CDR2 SVGIG (reference sequence). CDR3 size: 14 residues. Between the trimmed V and J ends, which lost 0 bases and 7 bases, there was a span of 13 bases. CDR3 nucleotide sequence: TGTGCCTGGAGTGTATGGGGGCTGCGAAATGAGCAGTTCTTC. Its translation: CAWSVWGLRNEQFF.

This chain uses TRBV6-5 with TRBJ2-2; no clear D. The CDR3 contains 11 residues. Deletions cut 4 bases from V and 8 bases from J, with 5 bases between. CDR1 and CDR2 from the germline V gene are MNHEY and SVGAGI. CDR3 DNA: TGTGCCAGCAGTTCCTCTGGGGAGCTGTTTTTT. Its translation: CASSSSGELFF.

This rearrangement joins TRBV18 to TRBJ2-7, with 7 bases fitting TRBD2. Trimming took 3 bases from V and 6 from J; bases not matched to a gene: 8. Germline V gene sequence: CDR1 KGHSH, CDR2 LQKENI. CDR3 length equals 14 residues. CDR3 sequence reads: CASSPVSGGGEQYF. CDR3 sequence (DNA): TGTGCCAGCTCACCCGTTTCGGGGGGTGGCGAGCAGTACTTC.

This chain uses TRBV5-1 with TRBJ2-5; either TRBD1 or TRBD2 may supply D (5 bases each). The CDR3 is 14 amino acids. CDR1 and CDR2 from the germline V gene are SGHRS and YFSETQ. V dropped 5 bases and J dropped 2 bases, with 13 bases sitting between them. The chain's CDR3 is CASRGPGVQETQYF. Written as DNA, the CDR3 is TGCGCCAGCAGGGGACCCGGGGTGCAAGAGACCCAGTACTTC. The variable domain in full, with the rest retrieved from reference TRBV5-1 and TRBJ2-5, is KAGVTQTPRYLIKTRGQQVTLSCSPISGHRSVSWYQQTPGQGLQFLFEYFSETQRNKGNFPGRFSGRQFSNSRSEMNVSTLELGDSALYLCASRGPGVQETQYFGPGTRLLVL.

The V call is TRBV28, the J call TRBJ1-2; the D gene is possibly TRBD1 (6 bases). This CDR3 spans 14 amino acids. The germline V gene encodes CDR1 MDHEN and CDR2 SYDVKM. V was trimmed by 5 bases and J by 7 bases, leaving 17 bases between them. Here the CDR3 reads CASSPPGALAGYTF. In DNA, the CDR3 is TGTGCCAGCAGTCCCCCGGGGGCCCTCGCTGGCTACACCTTC.

The chain combines TRBV29-1 with TRBJ2-5; D call uncertain. This CDR3 spans 13 amino acids. V was shortened by 1 base and J by 9 bases, with 15 bases between the two germline ends. Germline loops: CDR1 SQVTM, CDR2 ANQGSEA. The CDR3, as DNA: TGCAGCGTTGAAGTGTCACAGTCGGGCCCCCAGTACTTC. Translation gives CSVEVSQSGPQYF.

The chain carries TRBV6-6 and TRBJ2-5; D is unclear. Germline CDR1 MNHNY, CDR2 SVGAGI (reference sequence). The CDR3 contains 13 residues. V lost 7 bases and J 1 base, leaving 10 bases between the germline ends. The CDR3 DNA reads as TGTGCCAGCAAGGGTCCTAGCCAAGAGACCCAGTACTTC. Its translation is CASKGPSQETQYF.

The chain recombines TRBV2 with TRBJ1-4; D uncertain. Deletions cut 8 bases from V and 8 bases from J, with 12 bases between. The CDR3 length is 12 residues. Germline CDR1 is SNHLY and CDR2 is FYNNEI. The chain's CDR3 is CASCLSGEKLFF. Written as DNA, the CDR3 is TGTGCCAGCTGCCTCTCCGGCGAAAAACTGTTTTTT.

The chain has TRBV30 and TRBJ1-6; TRBD1 might be the D (5 bases). This CDR3 has 14 amino acids. V lost 2 bases and J lost 2, with 7 bases in between. Germline V CDR1 and CDR2: GTSNPN, SVGIG (reference sequence). The DNA of the CDR3 is TGTGCCTGGAGTTTGACAGCCTATAATTCACCCCTCCACTTT. This translates into CAWSLTAYNSPLHF. Filled out from reference TRBV30 and TRBJ1-6, the complete variable domain reads SQTIHQWPATLVQPVGSPLSLECTVEGTSNPNLYWYRQAAGRGLQLLFYSVGIGQISSEVPQNLSASRPQDRQFILSSKKLLLSDSGFYLCAWSLTAYNSPLHFGNGTRLTVT.

This clone showed up just once. The V gene is TRBV2, the J gene TRBJ2-5; no clear D. The CDR3 is made up of 13 amino acids. Between the trimmed V and J ends, which lost 10 bases and 7 bases, there was a span of 19 bases. The germline gives CDR1 SNHLY, CDR2 FYNNEI. CDR3 nucleotide sequence: TGTGCCAACGCTATTGAGAGCGCGTTGACCCAGTACTTC. This codes for CANAIESALTQYF.

A note on this clone: Other nucleotide sequences in the sample specify the same CDR3. The chain employs TRBV5-1 and TRBJ2-3; 9 bases map to TRBD1. The CDR3 covers 15 residues. The V segment lost 4 bases and the J segment 1 base; nucleotides outside the gene matches: 4. Germline V gene sequence: CDR1 SGHRS, CDR2 YFSETQ. The CDR3 bases are TGCGCCAGCAGCGGGAGGGACAGGGGCACAGATACGCAGTATTTT. Its protein is CASSGRDRGTDTQYF.

Comments on this clone: Different DNA sequences within this sample yield the same CDR3. This rearrangement joins TRBV18 to TRBJ1-1, with D maybe TRBD1 (5 bases). The CDR3 extends over 14 amino acids. V lost 3 bases, J lost 1 base, and 9 bases lay in between. Germline V gives CDR1 KGHSH, CDR2 LQKENI. CDR3 coding DNA: TGTGCCAGCTCACCTAGGGACGGGAACACTGAAGCTTTCTTT. This encodes CASSPRDGNTEAFF.

The chain combines TRBV18 with TRBJ1-2; 7 bases match TRBD1. Germline trimming cut 3 bases from V and 1 base from J; bases unmatched to any gene: 5. The CDR3 length is 15 residues. The germline CDR1 and CDR2 sequences are KGHSH and LQKENI. The CDR3: CASSPQRQGNYGYTF. The CDR3 DNA sequence: TGTGCCAGCTCACCCCAACGACAGGGTAACTATGGCTACACCTTC.

The chain carries TRBV4-1 and TRBJ2-1, with TRBD2 as a possible D gene (5 bases). The V gene lost 1 base and the J gene lost 8 bases, with 21 bases spanning the gap. Germline-derived CDR1 and CDR2 are MGHRA and YSYEKL. CDR3 length equals 17 residues. In nucleotides, the CDR3 is TGCGCCAGCAGCCAAGGGAGACTACTAGAGAGGAGAGATGAGCAGTTCTTC. It is translated as CASSQGRLLERRDEQFF.

The chain employs TRBV10-3 and TRBJ2-5, with D maybe TRBD1 (5 bases). The CDR3 extends over 15 amino acids. The germline V and J ends were trimmed by 6 bases and 1 base, with 15 bases remaining between them. Looked up from germline, CDR1 is ENHRY and CDR2 is SYGVKD. The CDR3 nucleotides read TGTGCCATCAGCACCTCTGGGGCTATCCAAGAGACCCAGTACTTC. Protein sequence: CAISTSGAIQETQYF.

This sequence joins TRBV29-1 and TRBJ2-1; 8 bases agree with TRBD1. Trimming removed 4 bases from V and 6 bases from J; junction bases left unmatched: 14. The CDR3 is 16 amino acids. CDR1 is SQVTM and CDR2 is ANQGSEA in the germline V gene. CDR3 sequence (DNA): TGCAGCGTTGTGTGGGTTGACAGGGGATGGAGCAATGAGCAGTTCTTC. Encoded protein: CSVVWVDRGWSNEQFF.

V and J are TRBV5-1 and TRBJ2-5, with a possible D match to TRBD2 (6 bases). Looked up from germline, CDR1 is SGHRS and CDR2 is YFSETQ. V lost 4 bases and J lost 3, with 16 bases in between. The CDR3 extends over 15 amino acids. CDR3 loop: CASSPTTRREETQYF. CDR3 DNA sequence: TGCGCCAGCAGCCCGACGACTAGGAGAGAAGAGACCCAGTACTTC.